This T cell receptor beta chain was recorded in a study of blood T cell repertoires in COVID-19. At the level of the study: Specimens from acute and convalescent COVID-19 originated in the United States, Italy and Spain. From T cells, B-cell-depleted T cells, or PBMCs came the material, which was cDNA or gDNA.

V was clipped by 0 bases and J by 2 bases, with 12 bases between them. CDR1 is MNHEY and CDR2 is SVGEGT in the germline V gene. This CDR3 has 16 residues. Original methodology: Amplification of reference gene primers provided the estimated nucleated cell counts. This table comes from immunoSEQ multiplex PCR, and its TCRdb copy is limited to in-frame clones, with some not included. That table is the source of V, J and clone size, and D and trimming were worked out from the DNA. The data hold about 190,000 clones, with around 90% observed a single time. The chain has TRBV6-2 or TRBV6-3 and TRBJ2-3; D not certain. The origin of this receptor is a man aged 40-55 years with acute or convalescent COVID-19. Sequencing was done on a sample of peripheral blood. The DNA for the CDR3 is TGTGCCAGCAGTTACTCCCACAGACCCAACACAGATACGCAGTATTTT. Its translation is CASSYSHRPNTDTQYF.